This T cell receptor (beta chain) was found in a study of T cell changes during pregnancy in multiple sclerosis. TCRdb's table, derived via immunoSEQ multiplex PCR, lists solely in-frame clones and lacks some. Counted here are roughly 99,000 clones, about 90% occurring once; the ten biggest clones make up 0.78%. The germline V gene has CDR1 SGHNT and CDR2 YENEEA. This CDR3 region has 13 residues. The ends were cut back, 7 bases at V and 4 bases at J, with 10 bases in the middle. The genes are TRBV11-3 and TRBJ1-4; D is perhaps TRBD1 (5 bases). The receptor comes from a female donor in good health, enrolled as a control in a pregnancy study. The sequencing here drew on peripheral blood, taken in the third trimester of pregnancy. The CDR3 sequence: CASKGAGNEKLFF. CDR3 sequence (DNA): TGTGCCAGCAAAGGGGCCGGTAATGAAAAACTGTTTTTT.